The 32 T cell receptor beta chains reported below all come from one sample, sequenced in a study of T cell responses to AZD1222 COVID-19 vaccine. The assay was immunoSEQ multiplex PCR, and TCRdb's table has in-frame clones only and misses some. The sample has 150,000 to 200,000 clones; 92% are singletons. Sequences were derived from peripheral blood, sampled 28 days after the second AZD1222 dose. These receptors were taken from an adult who received the AZD1222 COVID-19 vaccine.

This chain joins TRBV7-9 and TRBJ2-5; 9 bases fit TRBD1. V was clipped by 1 base and J by 10 bases; unmatched bases: 7. Germline CDR1 is SEHNR and CDR2 is FQNEAQ (reference sequence). The CDR3 contains 14 residues. The CDR3 sequence: CASSLGGTGLNQYF. CDR3 in DNA: TGTGCCAGCAGCTTAGGGGGGACAGGGTTGAACCAGTACTTC.

V usage is TRBV6-5 and J usage is TRBJ1-2, with TRBD1 identical over 8 bases. The CDR3 runs 13 residues. With V trimmed by 6 bases and J by 4 bases, 4 bases remained unmatched. Germline V gene data show CDR1 as MNHEY and CDR2 as SVGAGI. The CDR3 DNA sequence: TGTGCCAGCAGACCCAGGGGGCTCTATGGCTACACCTTC. This sequence encodes CASRPRGLYGYTF.

The chain employs TRBV12-5 and TRBJ1-1; 8 positions agree with TRBD1. The CDR3 is 12 residues long. Germline V CDR1 and CDR2: LGHNT, FRNRAP. J was trimmed by 4 bases and V by 6 bases; bases with no gene match: 1. The chain's CDR3 is CASGTGGTEAFF. The CDR3 DNA sequence: TGTGCTAGTGGCACAGGGGGCACTGAAGCTTTCTTT.

The V gene is TRBV3-1 (or the pseudogene TRBV3-2), the J gene TRBJ1-2, with D unresolved. Per the germline V gene, CDR1 is LGHDT and CDR2 is YNNKEL (reference sequence). There are 16 residues in the CDR3. Trimming took 4 bases from V and 3 from J, leaving 18 bases between them. The CDR3 nucleotides read TGTGCCAGCAGCCGCTCCCTCGGGGAACGGGACTATGGCTACACCTTC. Translated, it gives CASSRSLGERDYGYTF.

The V gene is TRBV4-2, the J gene TRBJ2-1, with 7 nucleotides matching TRBD1. CDR1 is LGHNA and CDR2 is YNFKEQ in the germline V gene. V lost 5 bases, J lost 4 bases, and 5 bases stayed unmatched. The CDR3 extends over 14 amino acids. CDR3 sequence: CASSTGAVYNEQFF. As DNA, the CDR3 is TGTGCCAGCAGCACAGGGGCGGTATACAATGAGCAGTTCTTC.

The V and J genes are TRBV12-3 or TRBV12-4 and TRBJ1-1, with D unclear. Trimming cost V 10 bases and J 0 bases, with 12 bases left between them. The length of the CDR3 is 13 residues. The CDR3 coding sequence is TGTGCCACCGACCTAAACTTGAACACTGAAGCTTTCTTT. This encodes CATDLNLNTEAFF.

The chain uses TRBV2 and TRBJ1-1; the match to TRBD1 covers 10 bases. CDR1 SNHLY and CDR2 FYNNEI come from the germline V gene. Trimming took 5 bases from V and 1 from J; bases not matched to a gene: 4. This CDR3 is 15 amino acids long. The CDR3 sequence: CASSPTGGRNTEAFF. As DNA, the CDR3 is TGTGCCAGCAGTCCGACAGGGGGCCGGAACACTGAAGCTTTCTTT. Variable domain in full (rest from reference TRBV2 and TRBJ1-1): EPEVTQTPSHQVTQMGQEVILRCVPISNHLYFYWYRQILGQKVEFLVSFYNNEISEKSEIFDDQFSVERPDGSNFTLKIRSTKLEDSAMYFCASSPTGGRNTEAFFGQGTRLTVV.

The genes are TRBV30 and TRBJ1-2; D unresolved. V lost 4 bases and J 10 bases, leaving 16 bases between the germline ends. The CDR3 loop spans 12 amino acids. Germline V gene sequence: CDR1 GTSNPN, CDR2 SVGIG (reference sequence). Here the CDR3 reads CAWKEPRPDYTF. The CDR3 DNA follows: TGTGCCTGGAAGGAGCCAAGGCCGGACTACACCTTC.

The chain has TRBV7-2 and TRBJ2-3, with D possibly being TRBD2 (5 bases). V gave up 2 bases and J gave up 5 bases, with 17 bases separating them. This CDR3 is 16 amino acids long. Germline V gene lookup returns CDR1 SGHTA and CDR2 FQGNSA. DNA of the CDR3: TGTGCCAGCAGCTTAATCGTGGGAGTCGGCGGAGATACGCAGTATTTT. It yields the protein CASSLIVGVGGDTQYF.

This sequence joins TRBV28 and TRBJ1-5; D is undetermined. Trimming stripped 2 bases from V and 3 bases from J, with 8 bases between. This CDR3 spans 14 amino acids. Per the germline V gene, CDR1 is MDHEN and CDR2 is SYDVKM. Here the CDR3 reads CASSLGQLNQPQHF. The CDR3 bases are TGTGCCAGCAGTTTAGGGCAGCTCAATCAGCCCCAGCATTTT.

The chain employs TRBV28 and TRBJ2-7; no clear D gene. V was cut by 5 bases and J by 2 bases, with 13 bases left in between. The germline V gene has CDR1 MDHEN and CDR2 SYDVKM. The CDR3 is 14 amino acids. CDR3 loop: CASSPGQPPYEQYF. CDR3 nucleotide sequence: TGTGCCAGCAGTCCCGGTCAGCCTCCCTACGAGCAGTACTTC.

CDR3 sequence (DNA): TGCGCCAGCAGCTTGGTGGAGAGTCCTAATGAAAAACTGTTTTTT. Translated, it gives CASSLVESPNEKLFF. The V and J genes are TRBV5-1 and TRBJ1-4; D unclear. Trimming shortened V by 0 bases and J by 3 bases, and 9 bases separated the two germline ends. CDR1 SGHRS and CDR2 YFSETQ come from the germline V gene. The CDR3 totals 15 residues.

The chain combines TRBV7-2 with TRBJ1-2; the D gene is possibly TRBD1 (5 bases). The CDR3 length is 15 residues. V was clipped by 5 bases and J by 4 bases, with 17 bases between them. Germline CDR1 and CDR2: SGHTA and FQGNSA. The CDR3 sequence: CASSARDPSGYGYTF. The CDR3 DNA reads TGTGCCAGCAGCGCCAGGGACCCCTCTGGCTATGGCTACACCTTC.

This sequence joins TRBV19 and TRBJ1-1, with 8 bases identical to TRBD1. Germline CDR1 LNHDA, CDR2 SQIVND (reference sequence). V shed 1 base, J shed 5 bases, and the junction held 6 bases outside the gene matches. There are 15 residues in the CDR3. The CDR3 region has the DNA TGTGCCAGTAGTATAGTCAGGGGGCAGTGGACTGAAGCTTTCTTT. Encoded protein: CASSIVRGQWTEAFF.

There are a few counts of this clone. Other DNA sequences of this sample code for an identical CDR3. CDR3 nucleotide sequence: TGTGCCAGCAGTCCTCCGGGACAGGGGAGCTACGAGCAGTACTTC. The encoded protein is CASSPPGQGSYEQYF. V usage is TRBV28 and J usage is TRBJ2-7, with 10 positions matching TRBD1. CDR1 MDHEN and CDR2 SYDVKM come from the germline V gene. V lost 5 bases, J lost 3 bases, and 7 bases stayed unmatched. The CDR3 has 15 residues.

This chain connects TRBV5-1 to TRBJ2-3; TRBD2 matches 14 bases. After removal of 4 bases from V and 10 bases from J, the junction contained 5 bases not matched to a gene. The CDR3 has 14 residues. Germline V lookup: CDR1 SGHRS, CDR2 YFSETQ. CDR3 protein: CASSQGLAGDPQYF. CDR3 bases: TGCGCCAGCAGCCAGGGACTAGCGGGAGACCCGCAGTATTTT.

This chain uses TRBV30 with TRBJ2-5, with 15 bases fitting TRBD2. Germline V lookup: CDR1 GTSNPN, CDR2 SVGIG (reference sequence). V shed 0 bases, J shed 2 bases, and the junction held 1 base outside the gene matches. The CDR3 contains 16 residues. DNA for the CDR3: TGTGCCTGGAGTGTGGGACTAGCGGGGGGTCAAGAGACCCAGTACTTC. Protein: CAWSVGLAGGQETQYF.

The chain couples TRBV5-4 to TRBJ1-1; no reliable D call. The CDR3 runs 16 residues. Trimming stripped 7 bases from V and 1 base from J, with 20 bases between. Germline lookup yields CDR1 SGHNT and CDR2 YYREEE (reference sequence). The CDR3 sequence: CASFSWAGSGNTEAFF. CDR3 in DNA: TGTGCCAGCTTCTCCTGGGCGGGTTCGGGGAACACTGAAGCTTTCTTT. Supplemented by reference TRBV5-4 and TRBJ1-1, the full variable domain reads ETGVTQSPTHLIKTRGQQVTLRCSSQSGHNTVSWYQQALGQGPQFIFQYYREEENGRGNFPPRFSGLQFPNYSSELNVNALELDDSALYLCASFSWAGSGNTEAFFGQGTRLTVV.

The chain links TRBV11-2 to TRBJ2-5; D uncertain. This CDR3 contains 14 residues. The V end was cut by 1 base, the J end by 6 bases, with 12 bases between. Germline V gives CDR1 SGHAT, CDR2 FQNNGV. CDR3 in amino acids: CASSLARTRKTQYF. CDR3 nucleotide sequence: TGTGCCAGCAGCTTAGCGAGGACGAGGAAGACCCAGTACTTC.

This sequence joins TRBV29-1 and TRBJ1-2; TRBD1 might be the D (5 bases). The germline gives CDR1 SQVTM, CDR2 ANQGSEA. Trimming left V 6 bases short and J 5 bases short, with 16 bases between. This CDR3 region has 13 residues. The chain's CDR3 is CSVPFGGYYGYTF. The CDR3 DNA reads as TGCAGCGTCCCCTTCGGGGGTTATTATGGCTACACCTTC.

CDR3 nucleotides: TGTGCCAGCAGCTTGGTAGCAGATTTCTATGGCTACACCTTC. Translated, it gives CASSLVADFYGYTF. The V gene is TRBV5-6, the J gene TRBJ1-2; no firm D call. V was trimmed by 0 bases and J by 4 bases, leaving 10 bases between them. Germline loops: CDR1 SGHDT, CDR2 YYEEEE. This CDR3 is built from 14 residues.

In this sample, this clone turned up a few times. The chain employs TRBV28 and TRBJ2-2, with D uncertain. This CDR3 has 12 residues. V lost 3 bases to trimming and J lost 9 bases, with 8 bases between them. CDR1 and CDR2 from the germline V gene are MDHEN and SYDVKM. The CDR3 sequence is CASSLLSRELFF. The CDR3 region has the DNA TGTGCCAGCAGTTTGCTGAGCAGGGAGCTGTTTTTT.

The rearrangement links TRBV30 to TRBJ2-3; D is undetermined. Germline CDR1 reads GTSNPN; CDR2 reads SVGIG (reference sequence). The CDR3 totals 10 residues. V lost 4 bases and J lost 6, with 5 bases in between. CDR3 DNA: TGTGCCTGGAATCGGGATACGCAGTATTTT. Residues: CAWNRDTQYF.

The chain links TRBV27 to TRBJ2-2; 9 bases align to TRBD2. CDR1 and CDR2 from the germline V gene are MNHEY and SMNVEV (reference sequence). After removal of 4 bases from V and 3 bases from J, the junction contained 6 bases not matched to a gene. The CDR3 consists of 16 residues. CDR3 DNA sequence: TGTGCCAGCAGTTCCCCTCTAGCGGGGTACACCGGGGAGCTGTTTTTT. Its protein is CASSSPLAGYTGELFF.

This clone was detected once. V and J are TRBV19 and TRBJ1-1, with 8 bases lining up with TRBD1. This CDR3 region has 15 residues. The germline CDR1 and CDR2 sequences are LNHDA and SQIVND (reference sequence). The V gene end was trimmed by 7 bases and the J gene end by 6 bases; junction bases not matched to a gene: 13. The CDR3 bases are TGTGCCAGTACCTTACCCTCAGGGGGCAGCGCTGAAGCTTTCTTT. Amino acids: CASTLPSGGSAEAFF.

CDR3 nucleotides: TGTGCCAGCAGCTTGGATATGACCTATGGCTACACCTTC. Its protein product is CASSLDMTYGYTF. The chain couples TRBV5-6 to TRBJ1-2, with D hard to call. Per germline, CDR1 SGHDT and CDR2 YYEEEE. The CDR3 is 13 amino acids. The ends were cut back, 0 bases at V and 4 bases at J, with 7 bases in the middle.

The chain has TRBV30 and TRBJ1-2, with a tentative D call TRBD1 (5 bases). This CDR3 region has 14 residues. The germline V and J ends were trimmed by 3 bases and 5 bases, with 16 bases remaining between them. Germline CDR1 is GTSNPN and CDR2 is SVGIG (reference sequence). The CDR3 is CAWRSPEGWYGYTF. CDR3 sequence (DNA): TGTGCCTGGAGATCCCCAGAGGGGTGGTATGGCTACACCTTC. Full variable domain (missing parts from reference TRBV30 and TRBJ1-2): SQTIHQWPATLVQPVGSPLSLECTVEGTSNPNLYWYRQAAGRGLQLLFYSVGIGQISSEVPQNLSASRPQDRQFILSSKKLLLSDSGFYLCAWRSPEGWYGYTFGSGTRLTVV.

The J gene is TRBJ2-7, the V gene TRBV11-3, with 11 bases matching TRBD2. V shed 4 bases, J shed 2 bases, and the junction held 4 bases outside the gene matches. Germline V gene lookup returns CDR1 SGHNT and CDR2 YENEEA. There are 15 residues in the CDR3. In DNA form, the CDR3 reads TGTGCCAGCAGCTACCTAGCGGGAGGCCCCTACGAGCAGTACTTC. Amino acid sequence: CASSYLAGGPYEQYF. The full variable domain, completed using reference TRBV11-3 and TRBJ2-7, is EAGVVQSPRYKIIEKKQPVAFWCNPISGHNTLYWYLQNLGQGPELLIRYENEEAVDDSQLPKDRFSAERLKGVDSTLKIQPAELGDSAVYLCASSYLAGGPYEQYFGPGTRLTVT.

The chain carries TRBV7-2 and TRBJ2-5; TRBD2 agrees at 9 bases. V trimming: 2 bases; J trimming: 10 bases; junction bases outside the gene matches: 5. This CDR3 is 13 amino acids long. Germline V gene lookup returns CDR1 SGHTA and CDR2 FQGNSA. CDR3 sequence reads: CASSLRLAEIQYF. The CDR3 nucleotides read TGTGCCAGCAGCTTACGACTAGCGGAAATCCAGTACTTC.

This clone was recorded once. The chain couples TRBV27 to TRBJ1-1, with 7 bases aligning to TRBD1. J was trimmed by 4 bases and V by 8 bases; bases with no gene match: 4. Germline CDR1 is MNHEY and CDR2 is SMNVEV (reference sequence). The CDR3 has 12 residues. CDR3 protein: CASSQGSTEAFF. In DNA, the CDR3 is TGTGCCAGCTCACAGGGGAGCACTGAAGCTTTCTTT.

This clone was detected a few times. The V gene is TRBV11-2, the J gene TRBJ1-2, with no clear D. The CDR3 runs to 13 residues. The germline V gene has CDR1 SGHAT and CDR2 FQNNGV. Trimming left V 6 bases short and J 4 bases short, with 12 bases between. CDR3 nucleotide sequence: TGTGCCAGCAGTTCATCCAGCGGCTATGGCTACACCTTC. Protein product: CASSSSSGYGYTF.

The rearrangement uses TRBV28 and TRBJ2-3; possibly TRBD1 for D (6 bases). The CDR3 is made up of 11 amino acids. V was cut by 5 bases and J by 6 bases, with 6 bases left in between. Looked up from germline, CDR1 is MDHEN and CDR2 is SYDVKM. CDR3 DNA sequence: TGTGCCAGCAGTGGACAGGATACGCAGTATTTT. Amino acids: CASSGQDTQYF. Looking up the rest from reference TRBV28 and TRBJ2-3 gives the full variable domain: DVKVTQSSRYLVKRTGEKVFLECVQDMDHENMFWYRQDPGLGLRLIYFSYDVKMKEKGDIPEGYSVSREKKERFSLILESASTNQTSMYLCASSGQDTQYFGPGTRLTVL.